A single sample gave rise to the 12 T cell receptor beta chains below, sequenced in a study of blood T cell repertoires in COVID-19. Method: immunoSEQ multiplex PCR; TCRdb's copy keeps in-frame clones and lacks some. The data hold about 90,000 clones, with over 75% observed a single time. What was sequenced was peripheral blood. These receptors were collected from a man in his sixties or seventies with acute or convalescent COVID-19.

The genes are TRBV19 and TRBJ1-2, with TRBD1 identical over 7 bases. Germline-derived CDR1 and CDR2 are LNHDA and SQIVND (reference sequence). The V segment lost 3 bases and the J segment 8 bases; nucleotides outside the gene matches: 9. CDR3 length: 14 amino acids. In DNA form, the CDR3 reads TGTGCCAGTAGTATTCGTGAGGGGGCGATAGGCTACACCTTC. As protein: CASSIREGAIGYTF. Based on the CDR3 plus reference TRBV19 and TRBJ1-2, the full variable domain is DGGITQSPKYLFRKEGQNVTLSCEQNLNHDAMYWYRQDPGQGLRLIYYSQIVNDFQKGDIAEGYSVSREKKESFPLTVTSAQKNPTAFYLCASSIREGAIGYTFGSGTRLTVV.

The V gene is TRBV28, the J gene TRBJ1-5, with 7 bases identical to TRBD1. After removal of 6 bases from V and 3 bases from J, the junction contained 5 bases not matched to a gene. This CDR3 has 14 residues. Looked up from germline, CDR1 is MDHEN and CDR2 is SYDVKM. The DNA for the CDR3 is TGTGCCAGCAGCTCCGGACAGGACAATCAGCCCCAGCATTTT. Translation: CASSSGQDNQPQHF.

The chain joins TRBV5-4 to TRBJ2-1; 10 nucleotides agree with TRBD2. In germline, CDR1 is SGHNT, CDR2 YYREEE (reference sequence). CDR3 length: 14 amino acids. After removal of 7 bases from V and 5 bases from J, the junction contained 6 bases not matched to a gene. This chain's CDR3 is CASFERGGNNEQFF. CDR3 nucleotides: TGTGCCAGCTTTGAGCGGGGGGGCAACAATGAGCAGTTCTTC.

The V gene is TRBV9, the J gene TRBJ1-1; 10 bases line up with TRBD1. In germline, CDR1 is SGDLS, CDR2 YYNGEE. Trimming cost V 4 bases and J 9 bases; bases outside gene matches: 3. This CDR3 comprises 12 residues. CDR3 amino acids: CASSSDRGKAFF. In DNA form, the CDR3 reads TGTGCCAGCAGCTCGGACAGGGGGAAAGCTTTCTTT.

The CDR3 spells CASSDRVGTEAFF. Here the CDR3 DNA reads TGTGCCAGCAGTGACCGGGTGGGCACTGAAGCTTTCTTT. The J gene is TRBJ1-1, the V gene TRBV6-4; no reliable D call. The CDR3 totals 13 residues. CDR1 and CDR2 (germline): MRHNA, SNTAGT. Trimming pared 2 bases from V and 4 bases from J, leaving 8 bases between.

J is TRBJ1-1 and V is TRBV6-5; TRBD1 matches at 8 bases. CDR3 size: 14 residues. From germline, CDR1 is MNHEY and CDR2 SVGAGI. The trim removed 5 bases at V and 5 bases at J, leaving 7 bases unmatched. CDR3 sequence (DNA): TGTGCCAGCAGTAGGGACAGGCGAGTTACTGAAGCTTTCTTT. Translating it yields CASSRDRRVTEAFF.

The chain is built from TRBV15 and TRBJ2-7; D possibly corresponds to TRBD2 (6 bases). Between the trimmed V and J ends, which lost 5 bases and 0 bases, there was a span of 14 bases. The CDR3 is made up of 15 amino acids. Looked up from germline, CDR1 is LNHNV and CDR2 is YYDKDF (reference sequence). The CDR3 spells CATSSGERLSYEQYF. In DNA, the CDR3 is TGTGCCACCAGCTCGGGGGAACGCCTCTCCTACGAGCAGTACTTC.

This clone has just one count. The chain recombines TRBV4-1 with TRBJ2-1; 9 nucleotides align to TRBD1. CDR3 length: 16 residues. J lost 4 bases, V lost 6 bases, and 10 bases had no gene match. Germline V gene data show CDR1 as MGHRA and CDR2 as YSYEKL. The CDR3 spells CASRPGDRDGYNEQFF. The CDR3 region has the DNA TGCGCCAGCAGACCAGGGGACAGGGATGGGTACAATGAGCAGTTCTTC.

CDR3: CASSSPPGPQHF. CDR3 in DNA: TGTGCCAGCAGCTCACCCCCAGGGCCCCAGCATTTT. This chain links TRBV6-5 with TRBJ1-5, with D unresolved. The CDR3 consists of 12 residues. Trimming pared 6 bases from V and 9 bases from J, leaving 12 bases between. Germline values: CDR1 MNHEY, CDR2 SVGAGI.

The gene calls are TRBV7-6 and TRBJ1-3; 9 bases match TRBD1. Germline CDR1 SGHVS, CDR2 FNYEAQ. The CDR3 sequence is 16 residues long. Trimming cost V 1 base and J 1 base; bases outside gene matches: 2. The CDR3 DNA is TGTGCCAGCAGCTTAGGGGGACAGGGATCTGGAAACACCATATATTTT. It yields the protein CASSLGGQGSGNTIYF. Based on the CDR3 plus reference TRBV7-6 and TRBJ1-3, the full variable domain is GAGVSQSPRYKVTKRGQDVALRCDPISGHVSLYWYRQALGQGPEFLTYFNYEAQQDKSGLPNDRFSAERPEGSISTLTIQRTEQRDSAMYRCASSLGGQGSGNTIYFGEGSWLTVV.

V gene TRBV11-3 combines with J gene TRBJ2-1; 16 nucleotides match TRBD2. This CDR3 is 16 amino acids long. Trimming at V came to 5 bases and at J to 7 bases, leaving 5 bases not matched to a gene. The germline V gene has CDR1 SGHNT and CDR2 YENEEA. This CDR3 is CASSVGLAGGPNEQFF. Here the CDR3 DNA reads TGTGCCAGCAGCGTGGGACTAGCGGGAGGGCCTAATGAGCAGTTCTTC.

V is TRBV5-1 and J is TRBJ1-6; TRBD1 might be the D (5 bases). This CDR3 spans 17 amino acids. Germline V gene data show CDR1 as SGHRS and CDR2 as YFSETQ. Trimming shortened V by 0 bases and J by 0 bases, and 10 bases separated the two germline ends. CDR3 sequence reads: CASSLEGYSSYNSPLHF. CDR3 nucleotide sequence: TGCGCCAGCAGCTTGGAGGGGTACAGCTCCTATAATTCACCCCTCCACTTT. Supplemented by reference TRBV5-1 and TRBJ1-6, the full variable domain reads KAGVTQTPRYLIKTRGQQVTLSCSPISGHRSVSWYQQTPGQGLQFLFEYFSETQRNKGNFPGRFSGRQFSNSRSEMNVSTLELGDSALYLCASSLEGYSSYNSPLHFGNGTRLTVT.